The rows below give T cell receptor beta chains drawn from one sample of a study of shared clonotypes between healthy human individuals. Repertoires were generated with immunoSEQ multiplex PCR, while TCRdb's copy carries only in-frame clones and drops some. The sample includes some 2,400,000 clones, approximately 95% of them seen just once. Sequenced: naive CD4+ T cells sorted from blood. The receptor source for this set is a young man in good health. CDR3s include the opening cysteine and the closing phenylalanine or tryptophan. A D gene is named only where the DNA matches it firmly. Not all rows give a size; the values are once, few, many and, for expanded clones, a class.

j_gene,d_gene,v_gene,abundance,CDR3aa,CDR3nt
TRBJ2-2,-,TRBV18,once,CASSPPPLVRVTGELFF,TGTGCCAGCTCACCACCGCCCCTTGTGAGGGTAACCGGGGAGCTGTTTTTT
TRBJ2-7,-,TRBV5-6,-,CASSSQGFGLYEQYF,TGTGCCAGCAGCTCACAGGGTTTCGGCCTCTACGAGCAGTACTTC
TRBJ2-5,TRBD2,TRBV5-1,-,CASSPGGAEVTQYF,TGCGCCAGCAGCCCCGGGGGGGCCGAGGTGACCCAGTACTTC
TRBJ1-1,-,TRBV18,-,CASSPPARYTEAFF,TGTGCCAGCTCACCACCTGCCCGGTACACTGAAGCTTTCTTT
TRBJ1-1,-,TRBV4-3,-,CASSRRLEGLNTEAFF,TGCGCCAGCAGCCGACGATTGGAGGGATTGAACACTGAAGCTTTCTTT
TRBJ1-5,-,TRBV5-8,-,CASTRGERYDNQPQHF,TGTGCCAGCACGAGGGGAGAGAGGTACGACAATCAGCCCCAGCATTTT
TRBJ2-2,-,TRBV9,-,CASSVDGFLTGELFF,TGTGCCAGCAGCGTAGATGGCTTTCTCACCGGGGAGCTGTTTTTT
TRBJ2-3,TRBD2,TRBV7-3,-,CASSLRGTSGAPVNTQYF,TGTGCCAGCAGCTTAAGGGGGACTAGCGGGGCCCCTGTCAATACGCAGTATTTT
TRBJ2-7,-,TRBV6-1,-,CASSEWFYEQYF,TGTGCCAGCAGTGAGTGGTTCTACGAGCAGTACTTC
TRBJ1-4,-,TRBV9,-,CASSPAEGWGEKLFF,TGTGCCAGCAGCCCTGCCGAGGGGTGGGGTGAAAAACTGTTTTTT
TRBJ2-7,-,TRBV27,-,CASSSRGRSYEQYF,TGTGCCAGCAGTTCAAGGGGCAGGAGCTACGAGCAGTACTTC
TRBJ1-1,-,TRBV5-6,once,CASSLGMVNTEAFF,TGTGCCAGCAGCTTAGGCATGGTGAACACTGAAGCTTTCTTT
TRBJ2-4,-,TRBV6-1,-,CASSYDRGVKNIQYF,TGTGCCAGCAGCTATGACAGAGGGGTAAAAAACATTCAGTACTTC
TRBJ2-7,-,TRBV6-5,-,CASSYSGSGFTREQYF,TGTGCCAGCAGTTACTCGGGGTCAGGGTTTACCCGAGAGCAGTACTTC
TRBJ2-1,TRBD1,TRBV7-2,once,CASRFDRVSYNEQFF,TGTGCCAGCAGGTTTGACAGGGTCTCCTACAATGAGCAGTTCTTC
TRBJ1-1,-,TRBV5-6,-,CASSFQGVAEAFF,TGTGCCAGCAGCTTCCAAGGGGTGGCTGAAGCTTTCTTT
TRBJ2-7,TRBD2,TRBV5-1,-,CASSRGSGGSYEQYF,TGCGCCAGCAGCCGGGGTAGCGGGGGTTCCTACGAGCAGTACTTC
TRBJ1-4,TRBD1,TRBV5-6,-,CASSLPGQGEKLFF,TGTGCCAGCAGCTTGCCGGGACAGGGGGAGAAACTGTTTTTT
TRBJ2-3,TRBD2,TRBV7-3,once,CASSRLATDTQYF,TGTGCCAGCAGCCGACTAGCCACAGATACGCAGTATTTT
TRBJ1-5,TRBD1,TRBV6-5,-,CASSRDRASNQPQHF,TGTGCCAGCAGTAGGGACAGAGCTAGCAATCAGCCCCAGCATTTT
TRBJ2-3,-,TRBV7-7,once,CASSRTGPFTDTQYF,TGTGCTAGCAGCCGAACGGGACCCTTCACAGATACGCAGTATTTT
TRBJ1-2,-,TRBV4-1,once,CASSPQGLGGYTF,TGCGCCAGCAGCCCTCAGGGGCTCGGCGGCTACACCTTC
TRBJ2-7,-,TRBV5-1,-,CASSLGNYEQYF,TGCGCCAGCAGCTTGGGCAACTACGAGCAGTACTTC
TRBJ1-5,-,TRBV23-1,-,CARGGQPQHF,TGCGCCAGGGGGGGGCAGCCCCAGCATTTT
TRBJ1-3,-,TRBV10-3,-,CAISAQGSGNTIYF,TGTGCCATCAGTGCTCAGGGTTCTGGAAACACCATATATTTT
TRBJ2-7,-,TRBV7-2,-,CASSFSELGEQYF,TGTGCCAGCAGCTTTAGCGAGCTCGGCGAGCAGTACTTC
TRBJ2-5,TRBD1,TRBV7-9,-,CASSPLTGVSETQYF,TGTGCCAGCAGCCCCCTGACAGGGGTATCAGAGACCCAGTACTTC
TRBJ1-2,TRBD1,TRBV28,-,CATIRGQGALNYGYTF,TGTGCCACCATAAGGGGACAGGGGGCCTTAAACTATGGCTACACCTTC
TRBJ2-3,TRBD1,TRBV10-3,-,CAISQGAGTDTQYF,TGTGCCATCAGTCAGGGGGCAGGCACAGATACGCAGTATTTT
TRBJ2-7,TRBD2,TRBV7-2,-,CASSLGLAGAYEQYF,TGTGCCAGCAGCTTGGGACTAGCGGGAGCATACGAGCAGTACTTC
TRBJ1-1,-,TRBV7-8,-,CASSSLRGTEAFF,TGTGCCAGCAGCTCCCTTCGGGGCACTGAAGCTTTCTTT
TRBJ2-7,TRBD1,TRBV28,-,CASRLDRAEAYEQYF,TGTGCCAGCAGGCTGGACAGGGCAGAGGCCTACGAGCAGTACTTC